This T cell receptor (beta chain) appears in the sequencing data of a study of T cells in Graves' hyperthyroidism and ophthalmopathy. Study background: Peripheral blood was drawn at first diagnosis, prior to all treatment. Findings of the study overall: A median approximately 6.8 months before onset, the model predicted ophthalmopathy. Most thyroid clonotypes that were expanded above 0.001 also turned up in blood.

Isolation of PBMCs was performed on about 10 ml fresh peripheral blood. This clonotype was detected ten times or more. As yet, its antigen is unknown. Germline CDR1 reads DFQATT; CDR2 reads SNEGSKA (reference sequence). After removal of 3 bases from V and 7 bases from J, the junction contained 7 bases not matched to a gene. The CDR3 spans 14 residues. Researchers took RNA transcripts and amplified the TCR beta CDR3 regions from them. HTBI primers were the set used in a first-round RT-PCR of the TCR CDR3. TCRdb re-called the multiplex PCR reads through MiXCR, storing one row per CDR3 protein. Seen here are a few hundred thousand distinct CDR3 sequences, approximately 13% observed once, and the top ten hold 30% to 40%.

The sequence derives from a woman aged 40-49 years with Graves' ophthalmopathy. Sequenced: blood. The V gene is TRBV20-1, the J gene TRBJ2-1; TRBD2 matches 9 bases. CDR3 sequence (DNA): TGCAGTGCTAGTGCGAGCGGGGGGCGTAATGAGCAGTTCTTC. This gives the protein CSASASGGRNEQFF.